This TCR beta chain was observed in a study of cytomegalovirus exposure and HLA in healthy donors. To note about this clone: Its target is not known.

PCR was performed using 60 Vbeta and 13 Jbeta primers. Using immunoSEQ multiplex PCR, the repertoire was profiled, and TCRdb retains in-frame clones only, with some absent. The sample consists of around 100,000 clones, 75% to 90% of them appearing once. General observations from the study: Among immune exposure information, only CMV serostatus was available.

Germline lookup yields CDR1 LNHNV and CDR2 YYDKDF (reference sequence). V was shortened by 0 bases and J by 1 base, with 7 bases between the two germline ends. There are 15 residues in the CDR3. This sequence originates from a man aged 25 to 40 in good health and CMV-seronegative. Sequenced: PBMCs. The chain uses TRBV15 and TRBJ1-5; weak D call: TRBD1 (5 bases). The CDR3 is CATSRDRASNQPQHF. The CDR3 DNA is TGTGCCACCAGCAGAGACAGGGCGAGCAATCAGCCCCAGCATTTT.